This T cell receptor (beta chain) was sequenced in a study of blood T cell repertoires in COVID-19. Study context: The United States, Italy and Spain supplied acute and convalescent COVID-19 samples. In each case, the material was cDNA or gDNA derived from T cells, B-cell-depleted T cells, or PBMCs.

Methods used by the authors: Reference gene primer amplification gave nucleated cell count estimates. The method was immunoSEQ multiplex PCR; TCRdb's version includes in-frame clones alone and lacks a portion of them. The V and J calls and the clone size are those of that table, but D and trimming were determined from the DNA. The sample includes some 260,000 clones, just over 85% seen only once; the top ten take over 1.2%. In this sample, this clone turned up once. The CDR3 sequence is 12 residues long. Trimming took 6 bases from V and 3 from J, leaving 11 bases between them. The germline CDR1 and CDR2 sequences are SQVTM and ANQGSEA.

The receptor's source is a man of 80 years or more with acute or convalescent COVID-19. The chain is built from TRBV29-1 and TRBJ1-2; perhaps TRBD1 as D (6 bases). Sequenced material: peripheral blood. CDR3 region: CSVRGLDYGYTF. CDR3 coding DNA: TGCAGCGTCAGGGGTTTAGACTATGGCTACACCTTC. Full variable domain (missing parts from reference TRBV29-1 and TRBJ1-2): SAVISQKPSRDICQRGTSLTIQCQVDSQVTMMFWYRQQPGQSLTLIATANQGSEATYESGFVIDKFPISRPNLTFSTLTVSNMSPEDSSIYLCSVRGLDYGYTFGSGTRLTVV.